This T cell receptor (beta chain) derives from a study of OX40 agonist ivuxolimab in advanced cancers. Overall study context: Intravenous ivuxolimab at 0.01 to 10 mg/kg was given to patients every 2 weeks. Overall study results and limits: Antigen specificity of clonally expanded peripheral T cells was not established. Expanded clones belonging to CD8+ T cells outnumbered, on average, those of CD4+. Nonresponders included some who also had low normalized T-cell clonal expansion.

The method was immunoSEQ multiplex PCR; TCRdb's version includes in-frame clones alone and lacks a portion of them. The table shows over 80,000 clones, with roughly nine tenths occurring only once. The CDR3 loop spans 13 amino acids. V lost 0 bases to trimming and J lost 8 bases; unmatched junction nucleotides: 0. The germline V gene has CDR1 SGDLS and CDR2 YYNGEE. As concerns this clone: Antigen unknown.

The V gene is TRBV9, the J gene TRBJ2-1; 9 nucleotides line up with TRBD2. This sample comprised CD4+ or CD8+ T cells sorted from blood, obtained in a trial of the OX40 agonist ivuxolimab. This TCR derives from an adult with an advanced solid tumor such as melanoma, head and neck, liver or kidney cancer. This CDR3 reads CASSVGLADEQFF. CDR3 in DNA: TGTGCCAGCAGCGTAGGACTAGCGGATGAGCAGTTCTTC. The full variable domain, completed using reference TRBV9 and TRBJ2-1, is DSGVTQTPKHLITATGQRVTLRCSPRSGDLSVYWYQQSLDQGLQFLIQYYNGEERAKGNILERFSAQQFPDLHSELNLSSLELGDSALYFCASSVGLADEQFFGPGTRLTVL.